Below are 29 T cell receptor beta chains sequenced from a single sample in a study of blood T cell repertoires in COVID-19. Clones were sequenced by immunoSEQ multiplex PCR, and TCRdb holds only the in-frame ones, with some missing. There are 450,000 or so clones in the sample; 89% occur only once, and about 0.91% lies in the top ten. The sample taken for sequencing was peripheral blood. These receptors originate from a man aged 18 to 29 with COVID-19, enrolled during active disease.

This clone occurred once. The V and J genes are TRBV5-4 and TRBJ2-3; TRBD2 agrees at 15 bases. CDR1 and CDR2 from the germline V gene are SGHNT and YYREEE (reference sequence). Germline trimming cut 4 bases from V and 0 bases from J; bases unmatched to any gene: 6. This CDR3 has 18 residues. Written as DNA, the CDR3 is TGTGCCAGCAGCCCGGGACTAGCGGGGGGCTTTAGCACAGATACGCAGTATTTT. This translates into CASSPGLAGGFSTDTQYF.

Here the CDR3 reads CASRTGANYEQYF. Written as DNA, the CDR3 is TGCGCCAGCAGGACAGGGGCTAACTACGAGCAGTACTTC. V usage is TRBV5-1 and J usage is TRBJ2-7, with 8 bases that match TRBD1. This CDR3 spans 13 amino acids. Germline V gene sequence: CDR1 SGHRS, CDR2 YFSETQ. V gave up 5 bases and J gave up 3 bases; unmatched junction bases: 4.

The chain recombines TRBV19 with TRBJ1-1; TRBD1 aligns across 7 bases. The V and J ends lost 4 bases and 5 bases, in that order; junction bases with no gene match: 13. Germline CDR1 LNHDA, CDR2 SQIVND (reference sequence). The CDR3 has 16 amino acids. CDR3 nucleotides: TGTGCCAGTAGTAGGGTAGGGGGCTGGACGGGTACTGAAGCTTTCTTT. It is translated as CASSRVGGWTGTEAFF.

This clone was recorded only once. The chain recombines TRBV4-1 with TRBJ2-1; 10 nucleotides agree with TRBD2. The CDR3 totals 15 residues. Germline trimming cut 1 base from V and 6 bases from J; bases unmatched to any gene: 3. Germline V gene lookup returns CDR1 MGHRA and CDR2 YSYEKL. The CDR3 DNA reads TGCGCCAGCAGCCAAGGTCTAGCGGGGGTCAATGAGCAGTTCTTC. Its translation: CASSQGLAGVNEQFF.

The CDR3 loop is CASSQRTSGVTYEQYF. DNA of the CDR3: TGCGCCAGCAGCCAAAGAACTAGCGGGGTAACCTACGAGCAGTACTTC. This chain joins TRBV4-1 and TRBJ2-7; TRBD2 agrees at 10 bases. Germline V gives CDR1 MGHRA, CDR2 YSYEKL. After removal of 2 bases from V and 2 bases from J, the junction contained 6 bases not matched to a gene. There are 16 residues in the CDR3.

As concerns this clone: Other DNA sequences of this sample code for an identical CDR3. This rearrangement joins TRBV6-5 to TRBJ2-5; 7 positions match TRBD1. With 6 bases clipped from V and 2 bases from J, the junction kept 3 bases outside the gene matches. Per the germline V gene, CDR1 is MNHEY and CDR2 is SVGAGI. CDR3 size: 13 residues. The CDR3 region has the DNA TGTGCCAGCAGCAGGGGGTTTCAAGAGACCCAGTACTTC. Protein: CASSRGFQETQYF.

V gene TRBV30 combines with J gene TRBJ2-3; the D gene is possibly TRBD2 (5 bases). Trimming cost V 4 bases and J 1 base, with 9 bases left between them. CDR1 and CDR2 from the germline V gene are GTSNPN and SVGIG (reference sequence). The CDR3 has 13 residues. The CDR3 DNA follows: TGTGCCTGGACGACGAGGGGCACAGATACGCAGTATTTT. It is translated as CAWTTRGTDTQYF. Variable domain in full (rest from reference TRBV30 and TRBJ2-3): SQTIHQWPATLVQPVGSPLSLECTVEGTSNPNLYWYRQAAGRGLQLLFYSVGIGQISSEVPQNLSASRPQDRQFILSSKKLLLSDSGFYLCAWTTRGTDTQYFGPGTRLTVL.

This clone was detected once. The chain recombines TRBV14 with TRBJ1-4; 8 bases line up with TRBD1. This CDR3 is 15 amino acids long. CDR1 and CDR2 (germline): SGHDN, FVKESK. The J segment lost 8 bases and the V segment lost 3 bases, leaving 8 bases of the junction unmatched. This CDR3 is CASSHGGTGVEKLFF. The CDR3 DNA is TGTGCCAGCAGCCACGGAGGGACAGGAGTAGAAAAACTGTTTTTT.

The CDR3 here is CASSRPPGQGGSPLHF. The CDR3 coding sequence is TGTGCCAGCAGCCGGCCCCCGGGACAGGGAGGCTCACCCCTCCACTTT. The chain joins TRBV3-1 (or the pseudogene TRBV3-2) to TRBJ1-6, with 9 bases fitting TRBD1. The germline CDR1 and CDR2 sequences are LGHDT and YNNKEL (reference sequence). V lost 4 bases to trimming and J lost 10 bases; unmatched junction nucleotides: 11. The CDR3 extends over 16 amino acids.

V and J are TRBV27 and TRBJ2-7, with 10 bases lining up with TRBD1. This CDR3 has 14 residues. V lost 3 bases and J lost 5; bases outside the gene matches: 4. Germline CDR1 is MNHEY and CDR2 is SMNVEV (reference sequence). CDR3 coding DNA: TGTGCCAGCAGTTTGAGACAGGGGGCGCACGAGCAGTACTTC. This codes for CASSLRQGAHEQYF.

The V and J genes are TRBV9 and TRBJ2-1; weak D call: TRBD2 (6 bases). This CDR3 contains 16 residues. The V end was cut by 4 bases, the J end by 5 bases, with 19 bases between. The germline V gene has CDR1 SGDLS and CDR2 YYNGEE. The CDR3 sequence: CASSPLTGLRDNEQFF. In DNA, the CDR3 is TGTGCCAGCAGCCCCCTGACGGGACTTCGAGACAATGAGCAGTTCTTC.

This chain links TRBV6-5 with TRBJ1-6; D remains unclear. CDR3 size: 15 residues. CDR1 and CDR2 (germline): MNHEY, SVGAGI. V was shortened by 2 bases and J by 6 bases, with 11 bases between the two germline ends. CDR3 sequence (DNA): TGTGCCAGCAGTTACACCCCAGAGGTTAATTCACCCCTCCACTTT. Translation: CASSYTPEVNSPLHF.

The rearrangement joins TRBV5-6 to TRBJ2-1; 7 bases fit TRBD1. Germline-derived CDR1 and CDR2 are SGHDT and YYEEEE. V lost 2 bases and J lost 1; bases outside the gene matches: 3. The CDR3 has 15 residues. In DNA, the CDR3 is TGTGCCAGCAGCTTTGACAGGGTGTCCTACAATGAGCAGTTCTTC. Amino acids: CASSFDRVSYNEQFF.

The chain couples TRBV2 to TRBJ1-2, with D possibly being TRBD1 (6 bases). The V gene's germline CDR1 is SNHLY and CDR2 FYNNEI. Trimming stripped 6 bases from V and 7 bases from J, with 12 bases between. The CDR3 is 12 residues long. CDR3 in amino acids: CASRDSPFGYTF. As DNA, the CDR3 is TGTGCCAGCAGGGACAGCCCATTTGGCTACACCTTC. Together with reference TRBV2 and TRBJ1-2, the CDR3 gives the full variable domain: EPEVTQTPSHQVTQMGQEVILRCVPISNHLYFYWYRQILGQKVEFLVSFYNNEISEKSEIFDDQFSVERPDGSNFTLKIRSTKLEDSAMYFCASRDSPFGYTFGSGTRLTVV.

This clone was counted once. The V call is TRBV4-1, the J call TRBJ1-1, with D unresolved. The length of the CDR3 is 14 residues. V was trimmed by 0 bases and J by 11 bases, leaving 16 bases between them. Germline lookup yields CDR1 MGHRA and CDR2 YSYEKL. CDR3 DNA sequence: TGCGCCAGCAGCCAAGATATACTACAATTGTTGGCTTTCTTT. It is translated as CASSQDILQLLAFF.

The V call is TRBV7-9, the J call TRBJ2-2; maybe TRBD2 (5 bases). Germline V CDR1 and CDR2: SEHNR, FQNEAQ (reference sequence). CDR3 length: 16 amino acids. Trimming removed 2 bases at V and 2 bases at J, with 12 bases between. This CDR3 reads CASSLREGSNTGELFF. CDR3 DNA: TGTGCCAGCAGCTTAAGAGAGGGCTCCAACACCGGGGAGCTGTTTTTT.

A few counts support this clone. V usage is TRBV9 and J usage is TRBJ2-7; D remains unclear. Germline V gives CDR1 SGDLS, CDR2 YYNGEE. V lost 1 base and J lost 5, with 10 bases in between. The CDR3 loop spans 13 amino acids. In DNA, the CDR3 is TGTGCCAGCAGCGTAAGCGCTCTGCACGAGCAGTACTTC. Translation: CASSVSALHEQYF. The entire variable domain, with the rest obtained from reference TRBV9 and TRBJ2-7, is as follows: DSGVTQTPKHLITATGQRVTLRCSPRSGDLSVYWYQQSLDQGLQFLIQYYNGEERAKGNILERFSAQQFPDLHSELNLSSLELGDSALYFCASSVSALHEQYFGPGTRLTVT.

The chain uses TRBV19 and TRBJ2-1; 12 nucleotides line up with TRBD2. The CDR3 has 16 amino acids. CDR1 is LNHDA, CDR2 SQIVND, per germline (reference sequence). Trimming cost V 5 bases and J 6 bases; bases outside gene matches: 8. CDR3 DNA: TGTGCCAGTAGTCCGACGCCGGGACTAGCGGGCAATGAGCAGTTCTTC. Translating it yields CASSPTPGLAGNEQFF.

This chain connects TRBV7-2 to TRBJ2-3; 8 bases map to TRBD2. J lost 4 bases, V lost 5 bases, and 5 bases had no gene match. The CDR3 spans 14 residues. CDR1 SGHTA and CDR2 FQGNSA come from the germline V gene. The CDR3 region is CASSPRAGADTQYF. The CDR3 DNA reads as TGTGCCAGCAGCCCTCGAGCGGGGGCAGATACGCAGTATTTT.

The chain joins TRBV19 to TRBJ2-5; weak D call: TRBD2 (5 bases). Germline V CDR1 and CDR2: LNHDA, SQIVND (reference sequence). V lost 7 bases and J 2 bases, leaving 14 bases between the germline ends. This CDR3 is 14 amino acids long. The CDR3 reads CASNERTQQETQYF. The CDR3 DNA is TGTGCCAGTAACGAACGGACTCAGCAAGAGACCCAGTACTTC.

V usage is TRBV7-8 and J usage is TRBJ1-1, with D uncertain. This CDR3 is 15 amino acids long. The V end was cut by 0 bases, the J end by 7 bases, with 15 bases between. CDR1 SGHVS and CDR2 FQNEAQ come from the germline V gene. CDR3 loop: CASSLASGIKIEAFF. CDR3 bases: TGTGCCAGCAGCTTAGCGTCGGGAATCAAAATTGAAGCTTTCTTT.

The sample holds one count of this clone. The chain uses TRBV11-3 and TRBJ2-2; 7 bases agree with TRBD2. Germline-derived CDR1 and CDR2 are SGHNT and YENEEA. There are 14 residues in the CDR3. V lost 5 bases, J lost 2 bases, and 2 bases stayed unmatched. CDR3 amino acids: CASSPGLNTGELFF. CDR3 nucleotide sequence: TGTGCCAGCAGCCCGGGACTAAACACCGGGGAGCTGTTTTTT.

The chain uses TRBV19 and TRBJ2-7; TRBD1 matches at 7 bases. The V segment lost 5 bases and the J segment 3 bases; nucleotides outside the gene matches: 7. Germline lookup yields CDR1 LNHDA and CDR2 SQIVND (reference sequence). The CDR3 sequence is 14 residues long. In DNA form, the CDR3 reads TGTGCCAGTAGTTCGACAGGGTTCGGCTACGAGCAGTACTTC. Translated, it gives CASSSTGFGYEQYF.

Here the CDR3 reads CASSIRRPSDEQFF. The CDR3 coding sequence is TGTGCCAGTAGTATTCGACGGCCAAGCGATGAGCAGTTCTTC. The rearrangement uses TRBV19 and TRBJ2-1, with D unclear. The CDR3 is made up of 14 amino acids. V lost 3 bases and J lost 8, with 14 bases in between. The germline V gene has CDR1 LNHDA and CDR2 SQIVND (reference sequence).

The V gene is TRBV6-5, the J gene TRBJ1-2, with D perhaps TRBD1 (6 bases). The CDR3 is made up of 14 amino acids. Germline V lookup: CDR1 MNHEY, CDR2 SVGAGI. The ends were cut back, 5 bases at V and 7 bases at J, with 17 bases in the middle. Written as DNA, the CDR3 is TGTGCCAGCAGTCAGAACAGGGTTGGAAGTGGCTACACCTTC. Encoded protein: CASSQNRVGSGYTF.

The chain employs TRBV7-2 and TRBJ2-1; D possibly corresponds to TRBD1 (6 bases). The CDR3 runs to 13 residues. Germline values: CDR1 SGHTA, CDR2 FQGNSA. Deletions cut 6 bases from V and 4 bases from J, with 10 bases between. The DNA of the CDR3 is TGTGCCAGCAGTCCTGACAGGTACAATGAGCAGTTCTTC. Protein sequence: CASSPDRYNEQFF.

The CDR3 sequence: CASSAGQYEETQYF. The CDR3 DNA sequence: TGTGCCAGCAGTGCCGGACAGTATGAGGAGACCCAGTACTTC. This chain links TRBV2 with TRBJ2-5; possible D gene TRBD1, 6 bases. With 4 bases removed from V and 5 bases from J, the gap between germline ends came to 14 bases. This CDR3 is 14 amino acids long. Germline V gene data show CDR1 as SNHLY and CDR2 as FYNNEI.

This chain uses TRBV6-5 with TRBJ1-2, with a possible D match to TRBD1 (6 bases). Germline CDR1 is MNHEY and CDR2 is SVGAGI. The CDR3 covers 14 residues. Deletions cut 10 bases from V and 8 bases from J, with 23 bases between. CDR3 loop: CATDVPQGQGGYTF. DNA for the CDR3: TGTGCCACCGATGTCCCACAGGGTCAAGGCGGCTACACCTTC.

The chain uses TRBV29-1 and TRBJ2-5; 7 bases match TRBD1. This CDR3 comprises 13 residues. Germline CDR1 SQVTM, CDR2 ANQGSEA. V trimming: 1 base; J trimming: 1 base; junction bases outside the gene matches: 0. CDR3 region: CSVEGQGQETQYF. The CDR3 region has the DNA TGCAGCGTTGAAGGACAGGGCCAAGAGACCCAGTACTTC.